This TCR beta chain comes out of a study of cytomegalovirus exposure and HLA in healthy donors. The study ran its PCR with 60 Vbeta and 13 Jbeta primers. Measured with immunoSEQ multiplex PCR; TCRdb has only the in-frame clones, and not every one. The repertoire holds under 300,000 clones, with about 80% as singletons. As concerns this clone: Its antigen is unknown.

Regarding the study as a whole: Accurate HLA-A and HLA-B prediction from TCR beta sequences was reported for most subjects.

This receptor was obtained from a woman in her sixties in good health and CMV-seropositive. The material sequenced was PBMCs.

CDR3 DNA: TGTGCCAGCAGCTTTCGATCCGGGACAGGGGGCGAAAAACTGTTTTTT. This translates into CASSFRSGTGGEKLFF. This chain connects TRBV5-4 to TRBJ1-4; 12 bases agree with TRBD1. CDR1 and CDR2 (germline): SGHNT, YYREEE (reference sequence). The CDR3 runs 16 residues. After removal of 2 bases from V and 8 bases from J, the junction contained 7 bases not matched to a gene.